Shown below are 12 T cell receptor beta chains from a single sample sequenced in a study of shared clonotypes between healthy human individuals. Only in-frame clones appear in the TCRdb table, and some are missing; sequencing was by immunoSEQ multiplex PCR. Among hundreds of thousands of clones listed, around 97% were seen once. Sequencing used naive CD4+ T cells sorted from blood. Subset in this sample: CD45RA+ positively selected. These receptor sequences come from a woman aged 25 to 39 in good health.

The chain couples TRBV6-6 to TRBJ1-2, with 8 bases aligning to TRBD1. This CDR3 contains 12 residues. V lost 6 bases and J lost 7; bases outside the gene matches: 4. Germline loops: CDR1 MNHNY, CDR2 SVGAGI (reference sequence). CDR3 region: CASSHDRGGYTF. As DNA, the CDR3 is TGTGCCAGCAGCCACGACAGGGGTGGCTACACCTTC.

This rearrangement joins TRBV18 to TRBJ2-6; either TRBD1 or TRBD2 may supply D (5 bases each). Between the trimmed V and J ends, which lost 1 base and 0 bases, there was a span of 13 bases. Germline CDR1 and CDR2: KGHSH and LQKENI. The CDR3 totals 18 residues. This CDR3 reads CASSPRMGTRSGANVLTF. DNA for the CDR3: TGTGCCAGCTCACCACGTATGGGGACCCGCTCTGGGGCCAACGTCCTGACTTTC.

This chain connects TRBV7-8 to TRBJ2-1; 7 bases fit TRBD2. Germline V gene data show CDR1 as SGHVS and CDR2 as FQNEAQ. Trimming cost V 1 base and J 15 bases; bases outside gene matches: 6. The CDR3 spans 12 residues. CDR3 bases: TGTGCCAGCAGCTTAGGTGCGGGAGTTAGGTTCTTC. Protein sequence: CASSLGAGVRFF.

The rearrangement uses TRBV7-6 and TRBJ2-1, with 10 bases fitting TRBD1. Germline V gene sequence: CDR1 SGHVS, CDR2 FNYEAQ. Trimming took 5 bases from V and 4 from J; bases not matched to a gene: 8. The CDR3 consists of 16 residues. The chain's CDR3 is CASSPRGQGFYNEQFF. The CDR3 nucleotides are TGTGCCAGCAGCCCCAGGGGACAGGGGTTTTACAATGAGCAGTTCTTC.

This clone is a singleton in its sample. The chain couples TRBV18 to TRBJ2-3; D might be TRBD2 (6 bases). Trimming removed 3 bases from V and 7 bases from J, with 11 bases in between. This CDR3 contains 13 residues. Germline V gene lookup returns CDR1 KGHSH and CDR2 LQKENI. CDR3 protein: CASSPSGLNTQYF. CDR3 sequence (DNA): TGTGCCAGCTCACCTTCGGGACTGAATACGCAGTATTTT.

The rearrangement joins TRBV19 to TRBJ1-2, with 9 bases lining up with TRBD1. The V gene end was trimmed by 4 bases and the J gene end by 6 bases; junction bases not matched to a gene: 9. The CDR3 loop spans 15 amino acids. The germline CDR1 and CDR2 sequences are LNHDA and SQIVND (reference sequence). The CDR3 DNA follows: TGTGCCAGTAGTACCTCCTCCCGGGACAGGGATGGCTACACCTTC. Protein sequence: CASSTSSRDRDGYTF.

V is TRBV7-6 and J is TRBJ2-1; D perhaps matches TRBD1 (6 bases). The CDR3 has 15 amino acids. The germline V gene encodes CDR1 SGHVS and CDR2 FNYEAQ. V shed 1 base and J shed 8 bases, with 15 bases lying between them. CDR3 amino acids: CASSLDREPVDEQFF. In nucleotides, the CDR3 is TGTGCCAGCAGCTTAGACAGGGAGCCCGTGGATGAGCAGTTCTTC.

This chain connects TRBV28 to TRBJ1-2, with a weak D call TRBD1 (6 bases). V gave up 4 bases and J gave up 3 bases, with 15 bases separating them. The germline V gene has CDR1 MDHEN and CDR2 SYDVKM. CDR3 length equals 15 residues. DNA of the CDR3: TGTGCCAGCAGTTCGGTGGGGGCAGGGGACTATGGCTACACCTTC. Protein sequence: CASSSVGAGDYGYTF.

This clone occurred once. J is TRBJ1-5 and V is TRBV28, with D perhaps matching TRBD1 (6 bases). With 10 bases removed from V and 5 bases from J, the gap between germline ends came to 18 bases. CDR1 is MDHEN and CDR2 is SYDVKM in the germline V gene. The CDR3 spans 14 residues. CDR3 in DNA: TGTGCCATAAAAAATGGGGGGCTCTATCAGCCCCAGCATTTT. As protein: CAIKNGGLYQPQHF.

CDR3 residues: CASSLFSMNTEAFF. Here the CDR3 DNA reads TGTGCCAGCAGCTTATTCTCAATGAACACTGAAGCTTTCTTT. The chain combines TRBV11-1 with TRBJ1-1; D ambiguous. The ends were cut back, 2 bases at V and 0 bases at J, with 7 bases in the middle. Germline V CDR1 and CDR2: SGHAT, FQDESV (reference sequence). The CDR3 is 14 residues long. Full variable domain (remainder filled in from reference TRBV11-1 and TRBJ1-1): EAEVAQSPRYKITEKSQAVAFWCDPISGHATLYWYRQILGQGPELLVQFQDESVVDDSQLPKDRFSAERLKGVDSTLKIQPAELGDSAMYLCASSLFSMNTEAFFGQGTRLTVV.

The gene calls are TRBV28 and TRBJ2-1; D gene uncertain. V dropped 7 bases and J dropped 8 bases, with 12 bases sitting between them. CDR1 and CDR2 (germline): MDHEN, SYDVKM. The CDR3 consists of 12 residues. CDR3 amino acids: CASNSRADEQFF. The CDR3 DNA is TGTGCCAGCAACTCACGGGCGGATGAGCAGTTCTTC.

V usage is TRBV11-2 and J usage is TRBJ1-5; D may be TRBD1 (5 bases). Germline loops: CDR1 SGHAT, CDR2 FQNNGV. The CDR3 runs to 15 residues. The V end lost 1 base, the J end lost 4 bases, and 11 bases lay between the germline ends. CDR3 nucleotides: TGTGCCAGCAGCTTAGGGCAACAGGAAAATCAGCCCCAGCATTTT. Its protein product is CASSLGQQENQPQHF.